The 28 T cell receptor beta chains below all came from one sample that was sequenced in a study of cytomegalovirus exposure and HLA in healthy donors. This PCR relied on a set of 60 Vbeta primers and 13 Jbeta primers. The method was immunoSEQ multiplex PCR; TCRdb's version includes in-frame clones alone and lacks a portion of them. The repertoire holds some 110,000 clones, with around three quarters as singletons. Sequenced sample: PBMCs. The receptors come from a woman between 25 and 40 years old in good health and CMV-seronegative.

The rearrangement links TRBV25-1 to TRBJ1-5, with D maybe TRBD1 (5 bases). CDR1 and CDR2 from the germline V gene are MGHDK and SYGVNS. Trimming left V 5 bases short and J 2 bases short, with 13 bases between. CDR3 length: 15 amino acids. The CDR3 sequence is CASSPQGSGNQPQHF. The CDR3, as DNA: TGTGCCAGCAGTCCGCAGGGCTCGGGCAATCAGCCCCAGCATTTT. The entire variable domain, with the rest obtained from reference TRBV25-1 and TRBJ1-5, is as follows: EADIYQTPRYLVIGTGKKITLECSQTMGHDKMYWYQQDPGMELHLIHYSYGVNSTEKGDLSSESTVSRIRTEHFPLTLESARPSHTSQYLCASSPQGSGNQPQHFGDGTRLSIL.

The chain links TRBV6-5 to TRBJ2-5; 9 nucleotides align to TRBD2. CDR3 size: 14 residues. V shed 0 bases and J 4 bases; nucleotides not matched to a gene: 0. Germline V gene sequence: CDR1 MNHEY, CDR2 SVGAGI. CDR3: CASSYSRGGETQYF. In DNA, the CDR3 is TGTGCCAGCAGTTACTCGCGGGGGGGAGAGACCCAGTACTTC.

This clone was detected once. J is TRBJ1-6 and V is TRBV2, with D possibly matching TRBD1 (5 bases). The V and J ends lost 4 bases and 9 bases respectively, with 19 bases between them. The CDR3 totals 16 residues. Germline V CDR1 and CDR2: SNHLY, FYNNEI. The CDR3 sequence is CASSVQGWDAGSPLHF. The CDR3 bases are TGTGCCAGCAGTGTTCAGGGTTGGGATGCCGGTTCACCCCTCCACTTT.

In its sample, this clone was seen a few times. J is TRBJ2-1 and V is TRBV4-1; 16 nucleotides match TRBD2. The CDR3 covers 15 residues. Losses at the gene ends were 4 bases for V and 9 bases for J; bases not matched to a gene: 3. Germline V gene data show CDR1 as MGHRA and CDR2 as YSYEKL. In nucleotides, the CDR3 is TGCGCCAGCAGCCCCGGGACTAGCGGGGGGGGTGAGCAGTTCTTC. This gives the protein CASSPGTSGGGEQFF.

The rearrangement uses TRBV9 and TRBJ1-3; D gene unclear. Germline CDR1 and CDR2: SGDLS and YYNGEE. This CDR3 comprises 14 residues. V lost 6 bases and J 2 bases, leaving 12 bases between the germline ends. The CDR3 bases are TGTGCCAGCAATCGAGGGATGCCTGGAAACACCATATATTTT. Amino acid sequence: CASNRGMPGNTIYF.

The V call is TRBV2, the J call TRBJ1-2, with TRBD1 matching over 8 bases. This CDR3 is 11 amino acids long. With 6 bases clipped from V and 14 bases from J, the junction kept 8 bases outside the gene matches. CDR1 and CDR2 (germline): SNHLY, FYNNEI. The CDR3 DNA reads TGTGCCAGCAGCCAAGACAGGGGACGGACCTTC. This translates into CASSQDRGRTF.

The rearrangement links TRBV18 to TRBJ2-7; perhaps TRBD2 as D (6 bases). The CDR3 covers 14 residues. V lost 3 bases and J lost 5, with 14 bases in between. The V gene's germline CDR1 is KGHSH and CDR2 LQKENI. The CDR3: CASSPRAREDEQYF. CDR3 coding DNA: TGTGCCAGCTCACCGAGAGCCAGGGAGGACGAGCAGTACTTC.

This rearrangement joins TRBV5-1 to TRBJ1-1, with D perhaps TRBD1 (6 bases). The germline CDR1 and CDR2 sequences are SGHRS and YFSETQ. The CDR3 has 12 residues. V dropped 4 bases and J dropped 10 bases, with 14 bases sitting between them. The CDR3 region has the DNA TGCGCCAGCAGCATAAACAGGGAGGGAGCTTTCTTT. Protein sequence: CASSINREGAFF.

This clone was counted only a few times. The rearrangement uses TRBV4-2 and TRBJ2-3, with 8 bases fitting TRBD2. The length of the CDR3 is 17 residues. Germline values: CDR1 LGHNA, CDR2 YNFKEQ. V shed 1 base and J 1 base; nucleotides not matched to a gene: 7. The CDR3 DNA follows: TGTGCCAGCAGCCAAGTTGTCGGTAGCGGGGGCACAGATACGCAGTATTTT. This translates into CASSQVVGSGGTDTQYF.

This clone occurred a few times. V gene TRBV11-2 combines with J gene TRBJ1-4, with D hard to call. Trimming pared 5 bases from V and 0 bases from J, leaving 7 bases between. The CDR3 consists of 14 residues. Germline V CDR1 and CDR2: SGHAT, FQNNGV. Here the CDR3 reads CASSLSATNEKLFF. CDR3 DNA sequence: TGTGCCAGCAGCCTTAGTGCAACTAATGAAAAACTGTTTTTT.

The CDR3 here is CASSSVEGAGTGELFF. Written as DNA, the CDR3 is TGTGCCAGCAGTTCCGTCGAGGGGGCAGGTACCGGGGAGCTGTTTTTT. J is TRBJ2-2 and V is TRBV28; 7 bases align to TRBD1. The germline CDR1 and CDR2 sequences are MDHEN and SYDVKM. This CDR3 is built from 16 residues. The V and J ends lost 4 bases and 5 bases, in that order; junction bases with no gene match: 10.

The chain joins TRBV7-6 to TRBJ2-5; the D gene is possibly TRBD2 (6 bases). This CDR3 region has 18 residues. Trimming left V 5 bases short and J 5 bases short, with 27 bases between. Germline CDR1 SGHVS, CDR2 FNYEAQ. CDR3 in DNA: TGTGCCAGCAGCCTGAGGAGGGAATTTGTGGGCTGGGAGGAGACCCAGTACTTC. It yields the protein CASSLRREFVGWEETQYF.

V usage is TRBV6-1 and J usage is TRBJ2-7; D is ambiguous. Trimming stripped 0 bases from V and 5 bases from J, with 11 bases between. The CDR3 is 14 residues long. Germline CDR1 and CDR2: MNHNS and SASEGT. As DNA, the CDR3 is TGTGCCAGCAGTGAAGCTTTCACCCAGAACGAGCAGTACTTC. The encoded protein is CASSEAFTQNEQYF.

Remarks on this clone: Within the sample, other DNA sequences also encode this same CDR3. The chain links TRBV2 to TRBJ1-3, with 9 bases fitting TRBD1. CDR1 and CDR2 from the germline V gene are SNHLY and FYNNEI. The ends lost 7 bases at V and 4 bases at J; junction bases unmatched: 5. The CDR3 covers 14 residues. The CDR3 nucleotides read TGTGCCAGCACCGAACAGGGGGCCGGAAACACCATATATTTT. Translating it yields CASTEQGAGNTIYF. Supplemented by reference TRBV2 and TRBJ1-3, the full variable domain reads EPEVTQTPSHQVTQMGQEVILRCVPISNHLYFYWYRQILGQKVEFLVSFYNNEISEKSEIFDDQFSVERPDGSNFTLKIRSTKLEDSAMYFCASTEQGAGNTIYFGEGSWLTVV.

CDR3 sequence: CAISGGTGEYGYTF. In DNA, the CDR3 is TGTGCCATCAGTGGGGGGACAGGGGAATATGGCTACACCTTC. The V gene is TRBV10-3, the J gene TRBJ1-2; 10 nucleotides line up with TRBD1. Trimming cost V 4 bases and J 5 bases; bases outside gene matches: 4. The CDR3 loop spans 14 amino acids. The germline V gene encodes CDR1 ENHRY and CDR2 SYGVKD.

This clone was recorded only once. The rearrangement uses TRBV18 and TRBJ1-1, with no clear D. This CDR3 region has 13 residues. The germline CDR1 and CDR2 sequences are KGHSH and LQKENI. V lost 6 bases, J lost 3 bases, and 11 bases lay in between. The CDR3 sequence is CASSALRDTEAFF. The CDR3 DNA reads TGTGCCAGCTCGGCGTTGAGGGACACTGAAGCTTTCTTT.

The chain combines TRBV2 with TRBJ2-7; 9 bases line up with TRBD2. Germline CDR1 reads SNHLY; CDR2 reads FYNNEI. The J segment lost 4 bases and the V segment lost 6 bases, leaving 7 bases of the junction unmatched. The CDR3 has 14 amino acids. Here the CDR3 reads CASSVLAGLYEQYF. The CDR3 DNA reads TGTGCCAGCAGCGTCCTAGCGGGGCTTTACGAGCAGTACTTC.

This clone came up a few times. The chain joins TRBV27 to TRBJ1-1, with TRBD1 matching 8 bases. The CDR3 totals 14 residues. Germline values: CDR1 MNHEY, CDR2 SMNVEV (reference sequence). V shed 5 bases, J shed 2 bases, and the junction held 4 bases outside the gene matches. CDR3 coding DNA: TGTGCCAGCAGTCTCGACAGGGGCAACACTGAAGCTTTCTTT. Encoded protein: CASSLDRGNTEAFF.

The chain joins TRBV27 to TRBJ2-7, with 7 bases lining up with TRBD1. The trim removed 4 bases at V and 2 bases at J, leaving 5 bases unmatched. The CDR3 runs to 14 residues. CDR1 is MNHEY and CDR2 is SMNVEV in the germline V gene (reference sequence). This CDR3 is CASSSPGQAYEQYF. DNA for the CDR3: TGTGCCAGCAGTTCGCCTGGACAGGCCTACGAGCAGTACTTC.

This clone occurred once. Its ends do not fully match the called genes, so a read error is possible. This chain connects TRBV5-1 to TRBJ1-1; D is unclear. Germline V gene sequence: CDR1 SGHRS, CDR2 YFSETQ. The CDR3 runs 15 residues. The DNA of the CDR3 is TGCGCCGGCAGCTTGGGTGTCAGACAGAACACTGAAGCTTTCTTT. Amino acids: CAGSLGVRQNTEAFF.

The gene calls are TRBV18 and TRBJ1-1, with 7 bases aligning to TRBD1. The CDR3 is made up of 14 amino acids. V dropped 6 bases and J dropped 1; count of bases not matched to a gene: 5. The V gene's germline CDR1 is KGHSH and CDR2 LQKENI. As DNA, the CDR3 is TGTGCCAGCTCCCCGACAGGGCCGAACACTGAAGCTTTCTTT. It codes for CASSPTGPNTEAFF.

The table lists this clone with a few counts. This chain's CDR3 is CASSRRQTGANYGYTF. CDR3 sequence (DNA): TGTGCCAGCAGTCGCAGACAGACCGGAGCTAACTATGGCTACACCTTC. The chain links TRBV6-6 to TRBJ1-2; the D gene is possibly TRBD1 (5 bases). CDR1 and CDR2 (germline): MNHNY, SVGAGI (reference sequence). The CDR3 consists of 16 residues. V lost 5 bases, J lost 0 bases, and 16 bases lay in between.

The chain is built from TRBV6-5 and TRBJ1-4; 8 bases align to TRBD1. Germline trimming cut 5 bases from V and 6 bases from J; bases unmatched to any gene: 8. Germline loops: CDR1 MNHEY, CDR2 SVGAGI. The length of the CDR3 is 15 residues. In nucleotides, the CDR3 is TGTGCCAGCAGTACGGACAGGGTCAGAGATGAAAAACTGTTTTTT. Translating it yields CASSTDRVRDEKLFF.

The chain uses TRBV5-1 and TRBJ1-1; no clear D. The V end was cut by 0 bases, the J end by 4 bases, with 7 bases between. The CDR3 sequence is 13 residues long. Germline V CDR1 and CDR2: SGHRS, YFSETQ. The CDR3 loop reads CASSLERGTEAFF. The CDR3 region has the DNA TGCGCCAGCAGCTTGGAAAGAGGCACTGAAGCTTTCTTT.

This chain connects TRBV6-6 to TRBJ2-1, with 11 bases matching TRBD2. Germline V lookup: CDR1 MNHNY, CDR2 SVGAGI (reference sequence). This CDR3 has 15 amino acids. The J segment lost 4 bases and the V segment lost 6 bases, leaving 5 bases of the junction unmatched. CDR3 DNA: TGTGCCAGCAGCATTAGCGGGGGGGATTACAATGAGCAGTTCTTC. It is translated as CASSISGGDYNEQFF.

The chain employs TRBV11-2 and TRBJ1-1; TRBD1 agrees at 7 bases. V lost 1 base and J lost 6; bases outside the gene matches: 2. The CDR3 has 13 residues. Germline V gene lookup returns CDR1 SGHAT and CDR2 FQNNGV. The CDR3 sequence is CASSLVGGPEAFF. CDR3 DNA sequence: TGTGCCAGCAGCTTAGTAGGGGGCCCTGAAGCTTTCTTT.

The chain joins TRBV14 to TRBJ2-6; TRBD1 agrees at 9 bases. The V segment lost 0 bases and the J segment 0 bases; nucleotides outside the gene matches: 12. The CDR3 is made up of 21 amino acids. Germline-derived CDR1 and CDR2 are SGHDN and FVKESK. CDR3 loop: CASSQEFWGQGRSSGANVLTF. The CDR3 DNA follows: TGTGCCAGCAGCCAAGAGTTCTGGGGACAGGGCCGGAGCTCTGGGGCCAACGTCCTGACTTTC.

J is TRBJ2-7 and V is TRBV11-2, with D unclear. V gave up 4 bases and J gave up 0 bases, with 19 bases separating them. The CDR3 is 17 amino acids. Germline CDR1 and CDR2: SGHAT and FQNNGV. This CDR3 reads CASSSPLSDSSSYEQYF. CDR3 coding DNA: TGTGCCAGCAGCTCACCCCTTTCTGACTCGAGCTCCTACGAGCAGTACTTC. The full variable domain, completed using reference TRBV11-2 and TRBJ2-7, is EAGVAQSPRYKIIEKRQSVAFWCNPISGHATLYWYQQILGQGPKLLIQFQNNGVVDDSQLPKDRFSAERLKGVDSTLKIQPAKLEDSAVYLCASSSPLSDSSSYEQYFGPGTRLTVT.